Each of the 29 T cell receptor beta chains below was sequenced from the same sample in a study of T-cell memory formation after mild COVID-19. Via MiXCR, TCRdb re-called the 5' RACE reads, giving one row per CDR3 protein. The table has approximately 290,000 distinct CDR3 sequences, 8% to 10% seen once. The sample was PBMCs or a T cell subset sorted from them (not recorded which). The origin of the receptors is a young man who had mild COVID-19 (a few samples of this study predate the infection). Cell type and time point are not known.

This chain uses TRBV5-1 with TRBJ1-1, with D unresolved. There are 12 residues in the CDR3. Germline assignment: CDR1 SGHRS and CDR2 YFSETQ. Trimming removed 1 base at V and 3 bases at J, with 4 bases between. The chain's CDR3 is CASSLQDTEAFF. The CDR3, as DNA: TGCGCCAGCAGCTTGCAGGACACTGAAGCTTTCTTT.

This clonotype turned up a few times. CDR3: CASSQETSGPQETQYF. The CDR3 nucleotides are TGCGCCAGCAGCCAAGAAACTAGCGGGCCCCAAGAGACCCAGTACTTC. This chain uses TRBV4-1 with TRBJ2-5; 9 bases agree with TRBD2. Germline CDR1 reads MGHRA; CDR2 reads YSYEKL. The CDR3 has 16 residues. V dropped 0 bases and J dropped 1; count of bases not matched to a gene: 3.

This chain uses TRBV4-3 with TRBJ2-7, with 10 bases matching TRBD2. V was pared by 1 base and J by 5 bases, with 2 bases of the junction left unmatched. This CDR3 has 14 amino acids. Germline lookup yields CDR1 LGHNA and CDR2 YSLEER. The CDR3 sequence is CASSQGLAGDEQYF. The CDR3 DNA follows: TGCGCCAGCAGCCAAGGGCTAGCGGGGGACGAGCAGTACTTC.

This clonotype was seen more than once but under ten times. The chain carries TRBV6-2 or TRBV6-3 and TRBJ2-5; a weak D match, TRBD2 (5 bases). The CDR3 totals 15 residues. Germline V lookup: CDR1 MNHEY, CDR2 SVGEGT. V was cut by 5 bases and J by 3 bases, with 16 bases left in between. The CDR3 coding sequence is TGTGCCAGCAGTGAGGATTCGGAGGCCGAAGAGACCCAGTACTTC. It is translated as CASSEDSEAEETQYF.

The chain joins TRBV20-1 to TRBJ2-3; 7 bases match TRBD2. The CDR3 loop spans 14 amino acids. Germline V gene lookup returns CDR1 DFQATT and CDR2 SNEGSKA (reference sequence). Unmatched junction bases numbered 5, after V lost 3 bases and J lost 2 bases. CDR3 sequence (DNA): TGCAGTGCTAGCGGTGGGACTACCACAGATACGCAGTATTTT. This translates into CSASGGTTTDTQYF.

This clonotype was detected only a few times. The J gene is TRBJ1-2, the V gene TRBV20-1; possibly TRBD1 for D (6 bases). V dropped 6 bases and J dropped 4 bases, with 15 bases sitting between them. The CDR3 covers 13 residues. Germline V gives CDR1 DFQATT, CDR2 SNEGSKA (reference sequence). The DNA of the CDR3 is TGCAGTGCCAAGGGGGAAGTGGCCTATGGCTACACCTTC. As protein: CSAKGEVAYGYTF.

This rearrangement joins TRBV3-1 to TRBJ2-7; D ambiguous. The germline CDR1 and CDR2 sequences are LGHDT and YNNKEL (reference sequence). V gave up 1 base and J gave up 0 bases, with 4 bases separating them. The CDR3 extends over 13 amino acids. CDR3 amino acids: CASSQGSSYEQYV. The DNA of the CDR3 is TGTGCCAGCAGCCAAGGGAGCTCCTACGAGCAGTACGTC.

The V call is TRBV5-1, the J call TRBJ2-2; 10 bases agree with TRBD1. Germline V gives CDR1 SGHRS, CDR2 YFSETQ. The CDR3 length is 18 residues. V dropped 0 bases and J dropped 3; count of bases not matched to a gene: 8. The CDR3 is CASSLARGTGVYTGELFF. The CDR3 nucleotides read TGCGCCAGCAGCTTGGCCCGCGGGACAGGGGTGTACACCGGGGAGCTGTTTTTT.

The sample holds one count of this clonotype. This sequence joins TRBV23-1 and TRBJ2-1; D may be TRBD2 (5 bases). TRBV23-1 is reported as an ORF; its role is uncertain. Trimming removed 1 base from V and 5 bases from J, with 18 bases in between. The CDR3 length is 17 residues. The CDR3 loop is CASSQYPSWRTHNEQFF. For the CDR3, the DNA is TGCGCCAGCAGTCAATATCCTAGCTGGCGGACTCACAATGAGCAGTTCTTC.

The J gene is TRBJ1-1, the V gene TRBV12-3 or TRBV12-4; D not certain. This CDR3 has 13 amino acids. Trimming took 8 bases from V and 5 from J, leaving 15 bases between them. CDR3 sequence (DNA): TGTGCCAGCGGGGTGTATCGGTTGACTGAAGCTTTCTTT. Translating gives CASGVYRLTEAFF.

This clonotype has ten or more counts. The chain carries TRBV5-1 and TRBJ2-3; D perhaps matches TRBD2 (6 bases). In germline, CDR1 is SGHRS, CDR2 YFSETQ. The CDR3 runs to 14 residues. V gave up 5 bases and J gave up 6 bases, with 16 bases separating them. The CDR3: CASRPGLPVDTQYF. The CDR3 coding sequence is TGCGCCAGCAGGCCGGGACTCCCCGTGGATACGCAGTATTTT.

The table lists this clonotype with a few counts. As DNA, the CDR3 is TGCGCCAGCAGCCAAGAACCCTTCCCTGGCTACACCTTC. Amino acid sequence: CASSQEPFPGYTF. This chain joins TRBV4-1 and TRBJ1-2; no clear D gene. V lost 0 bases and J 7 bases, leaving 9 bases between the germline ends. Germline loops: CDR1 MGHRA, CDR2 YSYEKL. The CDR3 consists of 13 residues.

CDR3 amino acids: CASSSGDEKLFF. For the CDR3, the DNA is TGTGCCAGCAGCTCAGGGGATGAAAAACTGTTTTTT. The chain links TRBV5-4 to TRBJ1-4; possibly TRBD1 for D (6 bases). V lost 3 bases to trimming and J lost 6 bases, with 6 bases between them. The CDR3 totals 12 residues. In germline, CDR1 is SGHNT, CDR2 YYREEE (reference sequence).

The J gene is TRBJ2-5, the V gene TRBV15; 12 positions match TRBD2. CDR1 and CDR2 from the germline V gene are LNHNV and YYDKDF (reference sequence). The CDR3 runs to 15 residues. The trim removed 3 bases at V and 5 bases at J, leaving 4 bases unmatched. The CDR3 reads CATSSLAGGPETQYF. The CDR3 DNA is TGTGCCACCAGCAGCCTAGCGGGGGGGCCGGAGACCCAGTACTTC.

In its sample, this clonotype was seen many times. This sequence joins TRBV20-1 and TRBJ1-5; TRBD1 agrees at 7 bases. After removal of 1 base from V and 1 base from J, the junction contained 1 base not matched to a gene. The CDR3 covers 14 residues. Per the germline V gene, CDR1 is DFQATT and CDR2 is SNEGSKA (reference sequence). The CDR3 spells CSARVGGSNQPQHF. As DNA, the CDR3 is TGCAGTGCTAGAGTAGGGGGCAGCAATCAGCCCCAGCATTTT.

The sample holds a few counts of this clonotype. The chain links TRBV7-9 to TRBJ1-1; no reliable D call. The germline V gene encodes CDR1 SEHNR and CDR2 FQNEAQ (reference sequence). Trimming took 1 base from V and 8 from J, leaving 8 bases between them. The length of the CDR3 is 12 residues. CDR3 coding DNA: TGTGCCAGCAGCTTAGACGCGGGAGAAGCTTTCTTT. Protein: CASSLDAGEAFF. Drawing the rest from reference TRBV7-9 and TRBJ1-1, the complete variable domain is DTGVSQNPRHKITKRGQNVTFRCDPISEHNRLYWYRQTLGQGPEFLTYFQNEAQLEKSRLLSDRFSAERPKGSFSTLEIQRTEQGDSAMYLCASSLDAGEAFFGQGTRLTVV.

This clonotype was recorded a few times. The rearrangement joins TRBV9 to TRBJ2-7; D not certain. The V and J ends lost 1 base and 2 bases respectively, with 10 bases between them. The germline CDR1 and CDR2 sequences are SGDLS and YYNGEE. CDR3 length: 14 residues. The CDR3 DNA follows: TGTGCCAGCAGCGTATCAGGTTCCGCCTACGAGCAGTACTTC. Translated, it gives CASSVSGSAYEQYF.

This clonotype has only a few counts. The chain employs TRBV18 and TRBJ2-3; D tentatively reads TRBD1 or TRBD2 (5 bases each). Germline CDR1 and CDR2: KGHSH and LQKENI. Trimming took 3 bases from V and 3 from J, leaving 13 bases between them. This CDR3 spans 15 amino acids. CDR3 in amino acids: CASSPSEGRTDTQYF. For the CDR3, the DNA is TGTGCCAGCTCACCCTCCGAGGGGAGAACAGATACGCAGTATTTT.

V is TRBV29-1 and J is TRBJ2-3; TRBD1 might be the D (5 bases). Trimming pared 7 bases from V and 8 bases from J, leaving 16 bases between. The germline V gene encodes CDR1 SQVTM and CDR2 ANQGSEA. The CDR3 contains 12 residues. CDR3 coding DNA: TGCAGCGCGGACCTGGTAGGGGCTACGCAGTATTTT. Translating it yields CSADLVGATQYF.

The CDR3 sequence is CASSLGELATTDTQYF. CDR3 nucleotide sequence: TGTGCCAGCAGCTTAGGTGAGCTAGCAACTACAGATACGCAGTATTTT. The rearrangement joins TRBV7-9 to TRBJ2-3, with a possible D match to TRBD2 (5 bases). Trimming removed 1 base from V and 3 bases from J, with 14 bases in between. The CDR3 loop spans 16 amino acids. The germline CDR1 and CDR2 sequences are SEHNR and FQNEAQ (reference sequence).

This clonotype was observed many times. This rearrangement joins TRBV9 to TRBJ2-1; maybe TRBD1 (5 bases). Germline V gene sequence: CDR1 SGDLS, CDR2 YYNGEE. The CDR3 has 15 residues. V shed 3 bases and J shed 6 bases, with 16 bases lying between them. The CDR3 is CASSAGAQPVNEQFF. In DNA, the CDR3 is TGTGCCAGCAGCGCTGGGGCACAACCGGTCAATGAGCAGTTCTTC. Full variable domain (remainder filled in from reference TRBV9 and TRBJ2-1): DSGVTQTPKHLITATGQRVTLRCSPRSGDLSVYWYQQSLDQGLQFLIQYYNGEERAKGNILERFSAQQFPDLHSELNLSSLELGDSALYFCASSAGAQPVNEQFFGPGTRLTVL.

This clonotype was seen a handful of times. The rearrangement links TRBV20-1 to TRBJ2-7; 7 bases match TRBD2. With V trimmed by 2 bases and J by 3 bases, 7 bases remained unmatched. Germline V gives CDR1 DFQATT, CDR2 SNEGSKA (reference sequence). The CDR3 has 14 residues. CDR3: CSARIGTILYEQYF. CDR3 coding DNA: TGCAGTGCTAGAATAGGGACTATCCTCTACGAGCAGTACTTC.

A few counts support this clonotype. The rearrangement links TRBV6-1 to TRBJ2-5; tentatively, D is TRBD2 (7 bases). Germline CDR1 reads MNHNS; CDR2 reads SASEGT. The length of the CDR3 is 16 residues. Between the trimmed V and J ends, which lost 0 bases and 2 bases, there was a span of 13 bases. The CDR3 DNA follows: TGTGCCAGCAGTGAAGCAGGAAGGGGGGGGCAAGAGACCCAGTACTTC. This codes for CASSEAGRGGQETQYF.

This clonotype was counted ten times or more. The genes are TRBV5-1 and TRBJ1-2; 7 positions match TRBD1. J lost 7 bases, V lost 4 bases, and 7 bases had no gene match. The CDR3 runs to 13 residues. The V gene's germline CDR1 is SGHRS and CDR2 YFSETQ. CDR3 amino acids: CASSMTGLGGYTF. The CDR3 DNA sequence: TGCGCCAGCAGCATGACAGGGCTCGGTGGCTACACCTTC.

J is TRBJ2-1 and V is TRBV11-3; either TRBD1 or TRBD2 may fit D (6 bases each). Trimming removed 5 bases at V and 8 bases at J, with 19 bases between. The CDR3 has 15 amino acids. Germline V CDR1 and CDR2: SGHNT, YENEEA. This CDR3 is CASSPLGWGADEQFF. In nucleotides, the CDR3 is TGTGCCAGCAGCCCCCTTGGCTGGGGGGCCGATGAGCAGTTCTTC.

The chain has TRBV2 and TRBJ2-7, with 7 positions matching TRBD1. The CDR3 spans 13 residues. Germline CDR1 SNHLY, CDR2 FYNNEI. V shed 6 bases and J 3 bases; nucleotides not matched to a gene: 5. Written as DNA, the CDR3 is TGTGCCAGCAGGAGGGACAGTAACTACGAGCAGTACGTC. Translating gives CASRRDSNYEQYV.

A few counts support this clonotype. The chain links TRBV6-5 to TRBJ1-4, with unresolved D. V was shortened by 4 bases and J by 5 bases, with 11 bases between the two germline ends. This CDR3 contains 14 residues. Germline CDR1 is MNHEY and CDR2 is SVGAGI. The CDR3 region is CASSSNSRNEKLFF. The CDR3 DNA is TGTGCCAGCAGTTCAAACAGCAGAAATGAAAAACTGTTTTTT.

Only a few counts were recorded for this clonotype. V gene TRBV5-1 combines with J gene TRBJ2-5, with 11 bases that match TRBD1. The CDR3 has 16 residues. The germline V gene has CDR1 SGHRS and CDR2 YFSETQ. Trimming at V came to 4 bases and at J to 2 bases, leaving 7 bases not matched to a gene. DNA of the CDR3: TGCGCCAGCAGCCTACTACGGGACAGGGGGCAAGAGACCCAGTACTTC. Translating gives CASSLLRDRGQETQYF.

This clonotype was seen repeatedly, ten times or more. The CDR3 region is CASSRQGEAFF. CDR3 DNA: TGTGCCAGCAGTCGCCAAGGTGAAGCTTTCTTT. The chain has TRBV7-9 and TRBJ1-1; D is unresolved. Trimming shortened V by 6 bases and J by 7 bases, and 9 bases separated the two germline ends. Germline V gene lookup returns CDR1 SEHNR and CDR2 FQNEAQ (reference sequence). The CDR3 is 11 amino acids.